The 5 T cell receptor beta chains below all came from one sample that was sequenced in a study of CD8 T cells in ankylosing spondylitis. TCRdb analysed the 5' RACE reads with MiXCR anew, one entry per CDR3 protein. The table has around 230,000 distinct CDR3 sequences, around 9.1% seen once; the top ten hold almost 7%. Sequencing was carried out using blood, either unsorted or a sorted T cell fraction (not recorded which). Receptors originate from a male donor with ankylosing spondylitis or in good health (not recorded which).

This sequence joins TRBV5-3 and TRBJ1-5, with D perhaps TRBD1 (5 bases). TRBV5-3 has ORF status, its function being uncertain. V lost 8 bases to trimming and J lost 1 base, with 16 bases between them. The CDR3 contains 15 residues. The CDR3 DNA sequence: TGTGCCAGGGGCCCGGGGGGTCTCAGCAATCAGCCCCAGCATTTT. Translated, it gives CARGPGGLSNQPQHF.

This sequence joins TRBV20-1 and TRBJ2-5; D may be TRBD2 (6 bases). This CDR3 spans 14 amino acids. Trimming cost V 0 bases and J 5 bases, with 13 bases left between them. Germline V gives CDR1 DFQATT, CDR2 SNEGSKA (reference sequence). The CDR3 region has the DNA TGCAGTGCTAGAGATGCGGGGAAAAGGGAGACCCAGTACTTC. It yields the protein CSARDAGKRETQYF.

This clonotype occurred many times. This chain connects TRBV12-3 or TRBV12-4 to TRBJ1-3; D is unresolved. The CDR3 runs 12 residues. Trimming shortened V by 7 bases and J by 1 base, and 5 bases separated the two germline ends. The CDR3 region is CASTSSGNTIYF. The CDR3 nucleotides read TGTGCCAGCACATCGTCTGGAAACACCATATATTTT.

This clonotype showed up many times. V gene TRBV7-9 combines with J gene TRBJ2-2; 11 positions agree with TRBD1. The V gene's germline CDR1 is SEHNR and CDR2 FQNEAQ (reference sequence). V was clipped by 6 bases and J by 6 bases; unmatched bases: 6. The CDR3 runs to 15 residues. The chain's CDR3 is CASSPGQGASGELFF. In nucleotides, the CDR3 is TGTGCCAGCAGTCCAGGACAGGGGGCATCCGGGGAGCTGTTTTTT.

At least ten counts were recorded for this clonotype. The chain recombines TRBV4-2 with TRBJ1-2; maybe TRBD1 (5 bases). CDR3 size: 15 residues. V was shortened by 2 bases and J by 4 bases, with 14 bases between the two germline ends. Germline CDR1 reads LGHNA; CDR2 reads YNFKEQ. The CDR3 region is CASSQSTGASYGYTF. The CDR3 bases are TGTGCCAGCAGCCAATCCACAGGCGCCTCCTATGGCTACACCTTC.